This TCR beta chain originates from a study of Graves' ophthalmopathy and Graves' hyperthyroidism (dated by TCRdb to 2016 to 2018). Regarding the complete study: Peripheral blood was collected at initial diagnosis, before any treatment. To tell Graves' ophthalmopathy apart from Graves' hyperthyroidism, and to predict which patients would progress to ophthalmopathy, the study relied on TCR beta repertoire signatures. In total, some 130 blood samples were TCR-sequenced: 43 ophthalmopathy, some 75 hyperthyroidism and some 17 hyperthyroidism-to-ophthalmopathy patients. To explore V-J signatures that distinguish ophthalmopathy from hyperthyroidism, a discovery set of about 99 patients was enrolled, made up of 43 with ophthalmopathy and under 65 with stable hyperthyroidism. The independent validation cohort included 18 to 20 hyperthyroidism patients plus 17 patients who later progressed from hyperthyroidism to ophthalmopathy. In a handful of hyperthyroidism patients, the T-cell repertoires found in thyroid tissue were compared with those found in blood. Following sample collection, hyperthyroidism patients were given methimazole at a starting dose of 30 mg daily, and ophthalmopathy patients were given high-dose intravenous methylprednisolone. For training and testing, the 100 or so patients in the discovery cohort were randomly divided in a 7:3 ratio. General findings and caveats noted by the study authors: Ophthalmopathy was separated from stable hyperthyroidism by the 13-signature model with more than 85% sensitivity and about 81% specificity in cross-validation and with 80%/75% in the test set. In validation, the model predicted ophthalmopathy progression with 55% to 71% sensitivity and around 72% specificity; about a dozen predicted patients were CT-confirmed with GO in a median of approximately 6.5 months. No statistical method was used to set the sample size in advance, and the investigators knew which group each participant was assigned to. Most of the expanded thyroid clonotypes with a frequency above 0.001 were also detected in blood, and it was suggested that the thyroid immune response may be reflected by blood repertoires.

Ophthalmopathy patients had moderately to severely active disease, Clinical Activity Score of at least 3, NOSPECS grade of at least 4, and disease duration under 3 months. Anyone with other autoimmune diseases, uncontrolled infections, pregnancy or lactation was excluded from the study. Diagnosis was based on clinical symptoms, serum thyroxine, TRAb, thyroid ultrasound and orbital computed tomography. Ficoll-Paque density gradient centrifugation was used to isolate PBMCs from about 10 ml of fresh peripheral blood. Trizol reagent was used to extract the total RNA, and its quality was then checked on an Agilent 2100 Bioanalyzer. As for this clonotype: It lacks a known antigen. It has no much larger one-base neighbor in the sample; base qualities were not kept.

Counted from cysteine to phenylalanine, this CDR3 has 14 amino acids. The only DNA kept is the CDR3, 42 bases in frame from the first base. CDR1 and CDR2 were assigned from the germline V gene (reference sequence) as MNHEY and SMNVEV. Trimming at the junction amounts to 6 bases on V and 0 bases on J, and the germline ends lie 11 bases apart. For repertoire sequencing, TCR beta CDR3 regions were amplified from RNA transcripts. The first round was an RT-PCR using HTBI primers with the Qiagen OneStep RT-PCR kit, and this first round was followed by a second-round multiplex PCR, then size selection and purification. Sequencing of the libraries was carried out on an Illumina HiSeq2000 in paired-end mode with 100 bp reads. The source study handled its data this way. SOAPnuke was used to process the reads, removing any read that contained adapters or uncalled bases, had a mean Phred below 15, or lacked an exact match to the constant primer or identifier. COPE v1.2.5 was used to merge high-quality paired reads. Clonotypes were defined as unique nucleotide sequences and were aligned to IMGT TRB V, D and J references using MiTCR v1.1. The analysis was limited to V-J combinations with a frequency above 0.0001, which together covered 99% to 99.2% of the repertoires. For each V-J combination, a TCR clonal expansion and chaos score was defined as F50 clonal expansion divided by the chaos observed in the TCRdist matrix. Features were reduced by Welch's t-statistics and random forest to approximately 13 V-J combinations, which fed a naive Bayes classifier. The Morisita-Horn index was used to measure how similar the thyroid and blood repertoires were. Using fastp at Q25 and MiXCR, TCRdb reprocessed the public reads and kept productive beta chains. Identical CDR3 protein sequences are pooled into one entry, listed with their most common genes and DNA. The V and J calls and clone size are TCRdb's, not the authors'. Present in this sample are 150,000 or so distinct CDR3 sequences, 35% to 45% of which were seen just once. The top ten hold around 8.9% of the sample.

The sequenced sample was peripheral blood. This chain joins TRBV27 to TRBJ1-1; no D gene can be assigned with confidence. The origin of this receptor is a young man with Graves' ophthalmopathy. Donor details come from another sample of the same person, matched by shared clones. The bases are TGTGCCAGCAGGCCGCGAATTGTGAACACTGAAGCTTTCTTT. The translation is CASRPRIVNTEAFF.